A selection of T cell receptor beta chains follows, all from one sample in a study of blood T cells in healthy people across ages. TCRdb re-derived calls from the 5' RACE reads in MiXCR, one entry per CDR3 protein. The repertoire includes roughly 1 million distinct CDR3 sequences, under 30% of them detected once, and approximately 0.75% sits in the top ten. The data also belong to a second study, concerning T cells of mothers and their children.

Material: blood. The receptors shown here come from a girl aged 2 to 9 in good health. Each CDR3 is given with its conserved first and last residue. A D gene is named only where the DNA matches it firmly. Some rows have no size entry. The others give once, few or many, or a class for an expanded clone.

CASSQPATEQFF | TGCGCCAGCAGTCAACCGGCGACTGAGCAGTTCTTC | TRBJ2-1 | TRBV4-1 | - | many
CASSLGLAGDQETQYF | TGTGCCAGCAGCTTAGGCCTAGCGGGGGACCAAGAGACCCAGTACTTC | TRBJ2-5 | TRBV7-2 | TRBD2 | many
CASSFGLGYGYTF | TGTGCCAGCAGCTTCGGTCTAGGGTATGGCTACACCTTC | TRBJ1-2 | TRBV7-9 | - | few
CASSPRGGLSNKQYF | TGTGCCAGCAGCCCCCGCGGGGGACTATCTAACAAGCAGTACTTC | TRBJ2-7 | TRBV3-1 | TRBD2 | -
CASSKWTGDPYNEQFF | TGTGCCAGCAGCAAATGGACAGGGGATCCCTACAATGAGCAGTTCTTC | TRBJ2-1 | TRBV7-2 | TRBD1 | -
CASSYSNANGYTF | TGTGCCAGCAGTTACTCGAATGCGAATGGCTACACCTTC | TRBJ1-2 | TRBV6-6 | - | -
CASSLDLGPYSPLHF | TGTGCCAGCAGCCTCGACTTGGGACCCTATTCACCCCTCCACTTT | TRBJ1-6 | TRBV6-2/TRBV6-3 | - | -
CASSPTVLRDRTDTQYF | TGTGCCAGCAGCCCTACCGTCCTCCGGGACAGGACAGATACGCAGTATTTT | TRBJ2-3 | TRBV28 | TRBD1 | -
CSAGGTGTYEQYF | TGCAGCGCTGGGGGGACAGGGACCTACGAGCAGTACTTC | TRBJ2-7 | TRBV29-1 | TRBD1 | -
CASSQDGAPGDEQFF | TGCGCCAGCAGCCAAGATGGGGCCCCAGGCGATGAGCAGTTCTTC | TRBJ2-1 | TRBV4-3 | - | -
CASSDGYSNQPQHF | TGTGCCAGCAGTGACGGTTATAGCAATCAGCCCCAGCATTTT | TRBJ1-5 | TRBV2 | - | -
CATLLSATGLGEAFF | TGTGCCACCCTTCTCTCTGCTACAGGGCTCGGTGAAGCTTTCTTT | TRBJ1-1 | TRBV28 | - | few
CASSLSRQANSPLHF | TGTGCCAGCAGCTTAAGTCGACAGGCCAATTCACCCCTCCACTTT | TRBJ1-6 | TRBV7-2 | - | -